This T cell receptor (beta chain) was found in a study of cytomegalovirus exposure and HLA in healthy donors (dated by TCRdb to about 2017). As for the study more broadly: According to a later analysis, the roughly 120 validation repertoires were produced on the same platform as the approximately 690 repertoires of the first cohort. The study was designed to test whether signatures of past pathogen exposure could be identified by cataloging public T cell receptors. In addition to the first cohort of about 650 subjects, a separate validation cohort of approximately 130 different subjects was used. To predict cytomegalovirus infection status, the study combined high-throughput TCR immunosequencing, statistical association of individual TCRs with disease status, and machine learning.

Cut back by 6 bases and 2 bases, the V and J ends lie 14 bases apart. Sequences SGDLS (CDR1) and YYNGEE (CDR2) are obtained from the germline V gene. The CDR3 covers 14 residues, taking in both the cysteine and the phenylalanine. Just CDR3 DNA is preserved here, 42 bases in frame from base 1. The donors belonged to the validation cohort of around 130 subjects, which was separate from the approximately 700-subject first cohort. Library creation used the immunoSEQ multiplex PCR assay. From the authors' description of their analysis: A statistical classification framework was built for diagnosing cytomegalovirus status from the catalog of TCR beta chain sequences. The immuneACCESS repertoire file appears here via TCRdb, limited to in-frame rearrangements. These files lack a portion of the clones; in checked studies, under half of the deficit traces to unresolved V genes, and the cause of the others is not known. That table gives V, J and clone size, and the DNA gave D and trimming. This sample has some 310,000 clones in its table, and around 90% of those were observed once. The ten largest clones take up over 0.9% of the sample.

Remarks on this clone: The specificity of this receptor is unknown. No base-level quality is on record; no much larger clone is a single base apart.

The study at large found these results: A few of the identified cytomegalovirus-associated TCR beta chains were confirmed in vitro to be specific for cytomegalovirus antigens. In the study, some 180 TCR beta chains were listed as associated with cytomegalovirus. While some public TCRs were present in many individuals, most TCR sequences turned up only very rarely across donors. The authors suggested that the approach could potentially be generalized to other disease states and immunological phenotypes. Cytomegalovirus status was reported to be diagnosed by the classifier with high specificity and sensitivity in both the original and validation cohorts. Of the cluster scores, around 95% were above 0 in a later analysis, which found that TCRs clustered in the first cohort also tended to co-occur in the 120 or so validation repertoires. All 120 repertoires were used to score co-occurrence in the validation cohort in a later analysis, because that analysis had no HLA typing for the cohort.

This receptor was taken from a young man in good health and CMV-seronegative. Sequenced material: PBMCs. This receptor chain uses TRBV9 and TRBJ1-2; a tentative D call is TRBD1 (5 bases match). The bases read TGTGCCAGCACCCCGGACACGGCGAACTATGGCTACACCTTC. This gives the protein CASTPDTANYGYTF. The entire variable domain, with the stretches around the CDR3 drawn from the reference TRBV9 and TRBJ1-2 proteins, is DSGVTQTPKHLITATGQRVTLRCSPRSGDLSVYWYQQSLDQGLQFLIQYYNGEERAKGNILERFSAQQFPDLHSELNLSSLELGDSALYFCASTPDTANYGYTFGSGTRLTVV.